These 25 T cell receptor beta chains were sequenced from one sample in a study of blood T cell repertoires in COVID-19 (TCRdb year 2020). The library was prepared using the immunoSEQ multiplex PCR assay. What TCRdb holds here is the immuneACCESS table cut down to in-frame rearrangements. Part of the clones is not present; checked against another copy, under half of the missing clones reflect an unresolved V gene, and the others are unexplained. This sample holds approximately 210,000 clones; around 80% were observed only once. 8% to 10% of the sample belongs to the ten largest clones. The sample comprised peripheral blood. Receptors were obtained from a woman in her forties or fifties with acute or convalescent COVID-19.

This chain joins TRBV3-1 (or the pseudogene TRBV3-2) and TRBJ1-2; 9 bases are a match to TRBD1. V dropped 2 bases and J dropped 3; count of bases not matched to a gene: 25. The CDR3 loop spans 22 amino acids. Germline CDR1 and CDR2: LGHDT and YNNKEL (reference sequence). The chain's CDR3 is CASSQLFRDRGFEPEGYYGYTF. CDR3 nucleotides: TGTGCCAGCAGCCAACTCTTCCGCGACAGGGGGTTTGAGCCGGAGGGTTACTATGGCTACACCTTC.

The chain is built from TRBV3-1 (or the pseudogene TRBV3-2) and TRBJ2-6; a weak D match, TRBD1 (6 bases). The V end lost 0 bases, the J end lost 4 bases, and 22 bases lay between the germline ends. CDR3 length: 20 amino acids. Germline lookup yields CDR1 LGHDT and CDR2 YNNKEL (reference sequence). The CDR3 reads CASSQDIPDRRPRGANVLTF. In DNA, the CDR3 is TGTGCCAGCAGCCAAGATATTCCCGACAGGCGCCCCAGGGGGGCCAACGTCCTGACTTTC.

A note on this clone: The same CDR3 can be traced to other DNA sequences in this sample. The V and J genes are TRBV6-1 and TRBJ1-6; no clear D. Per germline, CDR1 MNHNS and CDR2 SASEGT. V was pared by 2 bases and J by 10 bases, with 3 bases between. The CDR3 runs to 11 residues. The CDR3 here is CASSELSPLHF. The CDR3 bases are TGTGCCAGCAGTGAATTATCACCCCTCCACTTT.

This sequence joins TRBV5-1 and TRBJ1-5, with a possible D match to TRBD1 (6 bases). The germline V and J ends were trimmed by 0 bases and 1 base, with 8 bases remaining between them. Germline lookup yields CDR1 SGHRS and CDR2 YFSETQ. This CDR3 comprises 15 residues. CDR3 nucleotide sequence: TGCGCCAGCAGCTTGGAAGGACAGAGCAATCAGCCCCAGCATTTT. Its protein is CASSLEGQSNQPQHF.

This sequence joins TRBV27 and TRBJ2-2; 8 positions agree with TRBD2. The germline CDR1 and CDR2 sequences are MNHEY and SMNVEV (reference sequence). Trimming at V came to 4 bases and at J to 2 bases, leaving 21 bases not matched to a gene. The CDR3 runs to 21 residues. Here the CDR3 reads CASSYGWTSRQLRKNTGELFF. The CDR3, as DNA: TGTGCCAGCAGTTACGGATGGACTAGCCGCCAACTCCGAAAAAACACCGGGGAGCTGTTTTTT.

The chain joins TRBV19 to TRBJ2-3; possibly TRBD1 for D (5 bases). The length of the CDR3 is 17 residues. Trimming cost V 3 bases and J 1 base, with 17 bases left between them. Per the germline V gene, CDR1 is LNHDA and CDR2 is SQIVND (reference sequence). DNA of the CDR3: TGTGCCAGTAGTATTGGACATTTAGGTACCCGCACAGATACGCAGTATTTT. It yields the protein CASSIGHLGTRTDTQYF.

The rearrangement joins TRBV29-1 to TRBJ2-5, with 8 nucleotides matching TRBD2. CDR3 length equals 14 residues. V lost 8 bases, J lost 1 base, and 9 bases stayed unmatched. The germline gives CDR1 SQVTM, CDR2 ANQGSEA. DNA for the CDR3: TGCAGCTCCCCGGGGGGGACCCTCCAAGAGACCCAGTACTTC. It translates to CSSPGGTLQETQYF.

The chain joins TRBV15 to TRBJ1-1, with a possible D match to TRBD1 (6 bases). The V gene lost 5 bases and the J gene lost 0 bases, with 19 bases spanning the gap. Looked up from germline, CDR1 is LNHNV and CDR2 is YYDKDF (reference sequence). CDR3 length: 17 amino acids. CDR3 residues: CATSRTGTSIMNTEAFF. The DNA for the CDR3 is TGTGCCACCAGCCGGACCGGGACAAGCATAATGAACACTGAAGCTTTCTTT.

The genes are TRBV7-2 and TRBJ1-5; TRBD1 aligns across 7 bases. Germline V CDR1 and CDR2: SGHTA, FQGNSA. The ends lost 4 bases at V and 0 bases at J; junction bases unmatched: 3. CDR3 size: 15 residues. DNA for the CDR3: TGTGCCAGCAGCTCACAGGGGATTAGCAATCAGCCCCAGCATTTT. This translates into CASSSQGISNQPQHF.

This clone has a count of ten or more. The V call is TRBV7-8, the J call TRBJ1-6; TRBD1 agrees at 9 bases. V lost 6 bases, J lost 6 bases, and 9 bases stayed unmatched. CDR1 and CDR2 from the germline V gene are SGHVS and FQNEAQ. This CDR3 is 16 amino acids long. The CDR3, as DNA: TGTGCCAGCAGGGCCGGGACAGGGTTTGGTAATTCACCCCTCCACTTT. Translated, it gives CASRAGTGFGNSPLHF.

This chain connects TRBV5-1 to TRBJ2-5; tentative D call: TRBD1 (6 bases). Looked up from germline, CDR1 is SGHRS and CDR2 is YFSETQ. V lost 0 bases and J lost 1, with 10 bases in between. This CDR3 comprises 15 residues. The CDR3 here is CASSLGGQLQETQYF. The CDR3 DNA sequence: TGCGCCAGCAGCTTGGGGGGGCAGCTCCAAGAGACCCAGTACTTC.

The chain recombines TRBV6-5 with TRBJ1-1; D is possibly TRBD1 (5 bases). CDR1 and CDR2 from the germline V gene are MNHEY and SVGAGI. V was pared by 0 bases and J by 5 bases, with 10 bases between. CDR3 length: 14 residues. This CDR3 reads CASSYSRGETEAFF. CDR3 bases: TGTGCCAGCAGTTACTCTCGGGGGGAGACTGAAGCTTTCTTT.

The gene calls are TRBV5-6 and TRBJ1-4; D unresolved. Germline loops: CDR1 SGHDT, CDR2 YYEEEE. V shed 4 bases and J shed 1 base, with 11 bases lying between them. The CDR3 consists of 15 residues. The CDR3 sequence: CASSADPGTNEKLFF. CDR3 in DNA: TGTGCCAGCAGCGCCGACCCAGGAACTAATGAAAAACTGTTTTTT.

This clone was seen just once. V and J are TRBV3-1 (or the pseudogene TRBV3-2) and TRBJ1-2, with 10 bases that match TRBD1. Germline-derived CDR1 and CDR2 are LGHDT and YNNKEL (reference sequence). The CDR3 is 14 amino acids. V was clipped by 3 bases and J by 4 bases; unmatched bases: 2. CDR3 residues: CASSHRTGGYGYTF. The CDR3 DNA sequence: TGTGCCAGCAGCCATAGGACAGGGGGCTATGGCTACACCTTC.

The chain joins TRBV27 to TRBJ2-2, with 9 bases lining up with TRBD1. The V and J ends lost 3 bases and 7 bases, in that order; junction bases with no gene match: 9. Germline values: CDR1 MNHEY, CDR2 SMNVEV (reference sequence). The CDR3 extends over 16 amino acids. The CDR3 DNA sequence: TGTGCCAGCAGTTTCTCGCCGGGACAGGGTTTCGGGGAGCTGTTTTTT. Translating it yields CASSFSPGQGFGELFF.

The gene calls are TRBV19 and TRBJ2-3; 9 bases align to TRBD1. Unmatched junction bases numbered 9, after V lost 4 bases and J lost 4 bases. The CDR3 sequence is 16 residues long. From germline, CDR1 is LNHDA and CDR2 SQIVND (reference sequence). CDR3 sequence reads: CASSTTGTGRADTQYF. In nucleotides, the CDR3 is TGTGCCAGTAGTACAACCGGGACAGGGCGCGCAGATACGCAGTATTTT.

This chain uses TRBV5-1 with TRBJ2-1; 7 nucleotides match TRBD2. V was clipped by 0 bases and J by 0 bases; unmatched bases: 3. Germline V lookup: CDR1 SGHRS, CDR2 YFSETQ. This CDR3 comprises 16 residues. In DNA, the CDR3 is TGCGCCAGCAGCTTGGCACTAGCGAGCTCCTACAATGAGCAGTTCTTC. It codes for CASSLALASSYNEQFF.

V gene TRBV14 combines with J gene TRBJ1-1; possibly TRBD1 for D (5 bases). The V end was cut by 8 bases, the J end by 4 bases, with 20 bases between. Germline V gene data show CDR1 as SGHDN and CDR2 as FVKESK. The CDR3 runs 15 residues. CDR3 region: CASRRAGGLATEAFF. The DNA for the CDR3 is TGTGCCAGCCGCAGAGCGGGGGGATTGGCCACTGAAGCTTTCTTT.

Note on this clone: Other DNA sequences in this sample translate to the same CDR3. In DNA, the CDR3 is TGTGCCAGCAGCCTACTAGCGGGAGGTAGCTCCTACGAGCAGTACTTC. This translates into CASSLLAGGSSYEQYF. V is TRBV7-2 and J is TRBJ2-7; TRBD2 agrees at 12 bases. The CDR3 consists of 16 residues. Germline V gene lookup returns CDR1 SGHTA and CDR2 FQGNSA. Trimming took 5 bases from V and 0 from J; bases not matched to a gene: 5.

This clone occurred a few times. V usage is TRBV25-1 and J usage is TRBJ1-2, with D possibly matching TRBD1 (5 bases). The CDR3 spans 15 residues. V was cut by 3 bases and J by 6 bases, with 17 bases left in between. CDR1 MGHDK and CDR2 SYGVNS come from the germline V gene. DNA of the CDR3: TGTGCCAGCAGTGATGGGGGGTCAACTGGCGATGGCTACACCTTC. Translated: CASSDGGSTGDGYTF.

The CDR3: CASSEGSVTRGTDTQYF. DNA for the CDR3: TGTGCCAGCAGTGAAGGTTCCGTGACTAGGGGCACAGATACGCAGTATTTT. The V call is TRBV6-1, the J call TRBJ2-3; D may be TRBD2 (6 bases). V dropped 1 base and J dropped 1 base, with 15 bases sitting between them. Germline assignment: CDR1 MNHNS and CDR2 SASEGT. The CDR3 is made up of 17 amino acids.

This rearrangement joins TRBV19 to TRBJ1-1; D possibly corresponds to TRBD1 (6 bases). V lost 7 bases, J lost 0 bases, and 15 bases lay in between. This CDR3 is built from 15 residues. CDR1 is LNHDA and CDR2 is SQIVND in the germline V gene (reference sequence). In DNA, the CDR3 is TGTGCCAGTACCTTGATCAGGGGACTGAACACTGAAGCTTTCTTT. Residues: CASTLIRGLNTEAFF.

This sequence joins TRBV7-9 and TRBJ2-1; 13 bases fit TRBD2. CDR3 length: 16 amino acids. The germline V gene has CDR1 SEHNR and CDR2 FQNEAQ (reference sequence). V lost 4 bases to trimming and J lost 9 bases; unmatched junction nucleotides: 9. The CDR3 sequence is CASSSTGTSGIGEQFF. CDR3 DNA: TGTGCCAGCAGCTCTACCGGGACTAGCGGGATAGGTGAGCAGTTCTTC.

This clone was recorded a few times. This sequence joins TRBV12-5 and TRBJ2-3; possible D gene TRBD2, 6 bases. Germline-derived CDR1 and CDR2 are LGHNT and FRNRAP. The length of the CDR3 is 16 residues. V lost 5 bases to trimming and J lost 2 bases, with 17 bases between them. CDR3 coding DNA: TGTGCTAGTGGTACCGGCCCGGGACTCGTCACAGATACGCAGTATTTT. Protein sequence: CASGTGPGLVTDTQYF.

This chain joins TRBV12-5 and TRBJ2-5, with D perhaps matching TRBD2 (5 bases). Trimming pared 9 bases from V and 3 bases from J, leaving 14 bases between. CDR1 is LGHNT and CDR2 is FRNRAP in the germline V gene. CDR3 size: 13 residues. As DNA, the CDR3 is TGTGCTAGCAGCCTCCGGGGTAAAGAGACCCAGTACTTC. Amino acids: CASSLRGKETQYF. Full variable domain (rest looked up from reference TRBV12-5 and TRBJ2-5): DARVTQTPRHKVTEMGQEVTMRCQPILGHNTVFWYRQTMMQGLELLAYFRNRAPLDDSGMPKDRFSAEMPDATLATLKIQPSEPRDSAVYFCASSLRGKETQYFGPGTRLLVL.